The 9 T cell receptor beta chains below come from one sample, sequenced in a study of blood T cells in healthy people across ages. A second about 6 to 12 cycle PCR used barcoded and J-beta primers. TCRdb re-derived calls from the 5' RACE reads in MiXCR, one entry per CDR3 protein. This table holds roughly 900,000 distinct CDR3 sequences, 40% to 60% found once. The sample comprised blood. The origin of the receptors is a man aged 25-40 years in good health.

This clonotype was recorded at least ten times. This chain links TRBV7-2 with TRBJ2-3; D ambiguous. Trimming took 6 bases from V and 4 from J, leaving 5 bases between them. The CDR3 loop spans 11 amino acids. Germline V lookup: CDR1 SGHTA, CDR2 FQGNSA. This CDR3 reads CASSESDTQYF. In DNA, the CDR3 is TGTGCCAGCAGTGAGTCAGATACGCAGTATTTT.

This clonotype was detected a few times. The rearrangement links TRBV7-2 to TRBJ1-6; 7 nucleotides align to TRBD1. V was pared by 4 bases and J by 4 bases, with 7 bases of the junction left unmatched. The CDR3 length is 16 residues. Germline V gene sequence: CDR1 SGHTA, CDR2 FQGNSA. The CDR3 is CASSYDRETYNSPLHF. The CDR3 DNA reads TGTGCCAGCAGCTACGACAGGGAGACATATAATTCACCCCTCCACTTT.

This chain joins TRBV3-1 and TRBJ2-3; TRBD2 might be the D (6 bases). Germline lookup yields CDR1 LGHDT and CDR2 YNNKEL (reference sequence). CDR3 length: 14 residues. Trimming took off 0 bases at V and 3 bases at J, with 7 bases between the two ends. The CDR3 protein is CASSQEGGTDTQYF. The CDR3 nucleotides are TGTGCCAGCAGCCAAGAGGGGGGAACAGATACGCAGTATTTT.

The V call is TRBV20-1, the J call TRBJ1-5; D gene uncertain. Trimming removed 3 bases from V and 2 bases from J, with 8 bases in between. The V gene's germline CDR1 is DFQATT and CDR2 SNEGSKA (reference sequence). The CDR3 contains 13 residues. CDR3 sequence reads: CSARKGRNQPQHF. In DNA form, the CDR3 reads TGCAGTGCTAGGAAAGGACGCAATCAGCCCCAGCATTTT.

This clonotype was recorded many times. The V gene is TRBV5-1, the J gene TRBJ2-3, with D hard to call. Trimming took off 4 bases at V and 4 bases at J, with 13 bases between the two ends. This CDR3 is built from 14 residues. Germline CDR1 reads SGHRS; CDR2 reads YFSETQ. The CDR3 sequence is CASSRAMPPDTQYF. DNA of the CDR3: TGCGCCAGCAGCCGGGCCATGCCCCCAGATACGCAGTATTTT.

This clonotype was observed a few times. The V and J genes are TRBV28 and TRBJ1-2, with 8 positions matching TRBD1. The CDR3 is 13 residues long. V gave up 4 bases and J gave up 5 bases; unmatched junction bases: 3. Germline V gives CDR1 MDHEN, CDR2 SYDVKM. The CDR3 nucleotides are TGTGCCAGCAGTTCGGACAGGGTTTATGGCTACACCTTC. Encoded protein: CASSSDRVYGYTF.

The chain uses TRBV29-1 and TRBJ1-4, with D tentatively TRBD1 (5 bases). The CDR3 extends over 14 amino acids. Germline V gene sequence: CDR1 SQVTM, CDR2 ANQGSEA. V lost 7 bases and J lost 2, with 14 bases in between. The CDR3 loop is CSAVGGTTNEKLFF. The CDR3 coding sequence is TGCAGCGCCGTCGGGGGAACGACTAATGAAAAACTGTTTTTT.

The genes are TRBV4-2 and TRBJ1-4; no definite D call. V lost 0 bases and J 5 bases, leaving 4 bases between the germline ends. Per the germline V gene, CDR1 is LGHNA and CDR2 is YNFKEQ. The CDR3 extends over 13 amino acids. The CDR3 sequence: CASSQDQNEKLFF. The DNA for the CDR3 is TGTGCCAGCAGCCAAGATCAAAATGAAAAACTGTTTTTT.

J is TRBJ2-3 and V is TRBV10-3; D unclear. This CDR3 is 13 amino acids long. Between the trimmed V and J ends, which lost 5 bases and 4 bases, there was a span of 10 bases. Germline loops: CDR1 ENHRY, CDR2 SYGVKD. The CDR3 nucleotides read TGTGCCATCAGTAGGCAAGGATCAGATACGCAGTATTTT. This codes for CAISRQGSDTQYF.